This entry concerns a single T cell receptor (beta chain). Its target is unknown. The sample is drawn from a study of shared clonotypes between healthy human individuals. Study-level results: Generation of non-shared clonotypes was less probable than generation of clonotypes shared by all four donors. Researchers found naive subsets generally carried larger estimated richness than memory subsets.

TCRdb's table, derived via immunoSEQ multiplex PCR, lists solely in-frame clones and lacks some. The top ten hold about 0.13% of the sample, which has 2 million to 3 million clones, roughly 92% seen once. Only Caucasian adults living in Nashville, Tennessee made up the donor group. CD4+ cells were split into CD45RA+ naive and CD45RA-negative memory subsets. The CDR3 is 15 amino acids. Germline V gives CDR1 SGHNT, CDR2 YENEEA. Trimming removed 5 bases from V and 0 bases from J, with 11 bases in between. The sequence was obtained from a man in his late teens or twenties in good health. This sequence joins TRBV11-3 and TRBJ2-1; a weak D match, TRBD2 (5 bases). The specimen sequenced was naive CD4+ T cells sorted from blood. Stated subset: CD45RA+ positively selected. For the CDR3, the DNA is TGTGCCAGCAGCCACCGGGATCCCTCCTACAATGAGCAGTTCTTC. It specifies CASSHRDPSYNEQFF.